This T cell receptor beta chain derives from a study of siplizumab effects on memory and regulatory T cells. The CDR3 runs 14 residues. Germline CDR1 and CDR2: SQVTM and ANQGSEA. V dropped 2 bases and J dropped 0 bases, with 10 bases sitting between them. The table came from immunoSEQ multiplex PCR; TCRdb's copy has only in-frame clones and leaves some out. The sample lists about 50,000 clones; about 90% were seen once. The sequenced material came from naive CD8+ T cells sorted from blood. The sequence derives from a human donor in good health. The chain links TRBV29-1 to TRBJ1-2; D is unresolved. CDR3 in DNA: TGCAGCGTTGAACGGACCCCCCCTAACTATGGCTACACCTTC. Its translation: CSVERTPPNYGYTF.